The T cell receptor beta chain described here comes from a study of cytomegalovirus exposure and HLA in healthy donors. The PCR had 60 Vbeta and 13 Jbeta primers. Clones were read by immunoSEQ multiplex PCR, and TCRdb kept only the in-frame ones, dropping some. This table has roughly 200,000 clones, 86% appearing once. Germline V lookup: CDR1 MNHEY, CDR2 SVGAGI. Between the trimmed V and J ends, which lost 0 bases and 5 bases, there was a span of 16 bases. This CDR3 has 16 residues. The study, taken as a whole, reports: Solely CMV serostatus was available to characterize immune exposure. TCR beta sequences reportedly predicted most subjects' HLA-A and HLA-B alleles accurately. Sequencing depth across donors, presence/absence analyses assumed, was roughly uniform.

To note about this clone: Its antigen is not known.

The TCR originated in a woman in her 30s in good health and CMV-seronegative. This chain connects TRBV6-5 to TRBJ1-2; TRBD1 is a possible D gene (5 bases). The sequencing sample was made of PBMCs. CDR3 sequence (DNA): TGTGCCAGCAGTTACTCGGGGCCCCCCAAGGGATATGGCTACACCTTC. Protein product: CASSYSGPPKGYGYTF.